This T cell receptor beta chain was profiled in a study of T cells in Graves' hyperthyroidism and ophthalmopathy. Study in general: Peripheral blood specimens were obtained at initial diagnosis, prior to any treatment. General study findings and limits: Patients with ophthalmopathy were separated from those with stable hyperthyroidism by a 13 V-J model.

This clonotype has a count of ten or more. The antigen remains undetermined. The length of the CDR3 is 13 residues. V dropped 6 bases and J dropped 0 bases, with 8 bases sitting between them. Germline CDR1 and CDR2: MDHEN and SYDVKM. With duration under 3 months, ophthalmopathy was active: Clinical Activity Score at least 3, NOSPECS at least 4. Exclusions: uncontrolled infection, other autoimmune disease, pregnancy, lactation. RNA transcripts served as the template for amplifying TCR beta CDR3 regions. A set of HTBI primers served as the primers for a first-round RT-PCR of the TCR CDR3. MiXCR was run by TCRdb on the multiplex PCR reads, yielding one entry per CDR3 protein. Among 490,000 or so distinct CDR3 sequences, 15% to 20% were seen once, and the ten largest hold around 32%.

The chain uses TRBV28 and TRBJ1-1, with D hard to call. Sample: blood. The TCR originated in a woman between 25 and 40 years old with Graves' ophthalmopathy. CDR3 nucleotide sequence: TGTGCCAGCAGAAAAGTAATGAACACTGAAGCTTTCTTT. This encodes CASRKVMNTEAFF.